In its sample, the clone carrying this T cell receptor beta chain was seen once. This sample stems from a study of blood T cell repertoires in COVID-19. The table came from immunoSEQ multiplex PCR; TCRdb's copy has only in-frame clones and leaves some out. Among roughly 310,000 clones listed, more than 75% were seen once. Germline values: CDR1 MDHEN, CDR2 SYDVKM. The CDR3 sequence is 15 residues long. V was pared by 3 bases and J by 1 base, with 12 bases between. V gene TRBV28 combines with J gene TRBJ1-1; D is uncertain. The sequenced material came from peripheral blood. This receptor was taken from a woman aged 50 to 60 with active or convalescent COVID-19. The CDR3 DNA reads as TGTGCCAGCAGTTTTCGAGGTCTGGGGAACACTGAAGCTTTCTTT. It is translated as CASSFRGLGNTEAFF.